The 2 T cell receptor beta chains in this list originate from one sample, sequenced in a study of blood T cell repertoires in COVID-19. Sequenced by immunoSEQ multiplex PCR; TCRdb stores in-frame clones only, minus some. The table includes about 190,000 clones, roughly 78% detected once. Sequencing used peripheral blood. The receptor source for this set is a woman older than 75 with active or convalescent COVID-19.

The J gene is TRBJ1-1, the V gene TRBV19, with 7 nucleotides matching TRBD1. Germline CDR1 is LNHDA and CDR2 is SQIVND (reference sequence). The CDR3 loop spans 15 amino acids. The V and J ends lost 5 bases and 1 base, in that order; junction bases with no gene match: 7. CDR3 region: CASSPSGTANTEAFF. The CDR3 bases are TGTGCCAGTAGTCCCTCCGGGACAGCGAACACTGAAGCTTTCTTT.

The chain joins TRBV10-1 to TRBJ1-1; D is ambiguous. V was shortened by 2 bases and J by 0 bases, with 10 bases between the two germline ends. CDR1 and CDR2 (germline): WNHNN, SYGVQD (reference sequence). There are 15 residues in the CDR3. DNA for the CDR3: TGCGCCAGCAGTGAGGGCAGGAGGTTGAACACTGAAGCTTTCTTT. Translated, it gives CASSEGRRLNTEAFF.